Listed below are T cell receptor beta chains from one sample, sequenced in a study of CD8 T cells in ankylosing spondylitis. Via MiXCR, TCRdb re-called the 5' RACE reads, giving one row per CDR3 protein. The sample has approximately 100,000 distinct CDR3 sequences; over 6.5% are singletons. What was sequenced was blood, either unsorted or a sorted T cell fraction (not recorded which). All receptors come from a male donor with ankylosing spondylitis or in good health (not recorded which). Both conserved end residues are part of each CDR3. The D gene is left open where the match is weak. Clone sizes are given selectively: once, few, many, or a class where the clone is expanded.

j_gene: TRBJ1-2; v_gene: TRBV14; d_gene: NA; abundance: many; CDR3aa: CASSQVPGQVGYTF; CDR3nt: TGTGCCAGCAGCCAAGTTCCAGGACAAGTGGGCTACACCTTC
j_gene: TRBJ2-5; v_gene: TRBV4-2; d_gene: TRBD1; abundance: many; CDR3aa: CASSPDSGTGGVTQYF; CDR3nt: TGTGCCAGCAGCCCAGACTCCGGGACAGGCGGTGTGACCCAGTACTTC
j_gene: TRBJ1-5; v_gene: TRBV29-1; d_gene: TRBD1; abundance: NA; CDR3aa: CSVRWAPGQGNNQPQHF; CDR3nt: TGCAGCGTCAGATGGGCTCCGGGACAGGGAAACAATCAGCCCCAGCATTTT
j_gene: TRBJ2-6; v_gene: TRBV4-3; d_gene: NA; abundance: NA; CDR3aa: CASSQVGPPYSGANVLTF; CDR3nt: TGCGCCAGCAGCCAGGTTGGGCCTCCGTACTCTGGGGCCAACGTCCTGACTTTC
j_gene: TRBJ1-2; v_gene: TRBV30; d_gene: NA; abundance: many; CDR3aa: CAWSVAVHYGYTF; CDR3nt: TGTGCCTGGAGTGTAGCAGTACACTATGGCTACACCTTC
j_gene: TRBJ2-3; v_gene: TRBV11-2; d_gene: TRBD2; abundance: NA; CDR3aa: CASSLVLAPLSASGDTQYF; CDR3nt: TGTGCCAGCAGCTTAGTTTTAGCCCCGCTTTCGGCTAGCGGAGATACGCAGTATTTT
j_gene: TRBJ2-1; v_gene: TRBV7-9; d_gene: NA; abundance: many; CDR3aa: CASSSPPLGTQFF; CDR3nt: TGTGCCAGCAGCTCCCCCCCTTTGGGGACGCAGTTCTTC
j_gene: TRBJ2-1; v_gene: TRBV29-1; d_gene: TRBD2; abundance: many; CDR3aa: CSVEGTSGDNEQFF; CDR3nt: TGCAGCGTTGAAGGGACTAGCGGAGACAATGAGCAGTTCTTC
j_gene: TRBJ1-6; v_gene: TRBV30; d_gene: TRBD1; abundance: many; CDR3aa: CAWSEGQGNSPLHF; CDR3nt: TGTGCCTGGAGTGAGGGACAGGGAAATTCACCCCTCCACTTT
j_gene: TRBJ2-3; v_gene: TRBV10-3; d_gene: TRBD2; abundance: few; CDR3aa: CAISESLLAGGSTSTDTQYF; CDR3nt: TGTGCCATCAGTGAGTCTCTGCTAGCGGGAGGATCGACTAGCACAGATACGCAGTATTTT
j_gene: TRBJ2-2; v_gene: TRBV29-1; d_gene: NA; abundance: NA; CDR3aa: CSVARTANTGELFF; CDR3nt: TGCAGCGTTGCTAGGACAGCGAACACCGGGGAGCTGTTTTTT
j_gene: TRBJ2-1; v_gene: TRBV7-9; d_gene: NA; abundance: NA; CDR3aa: CASRDRGREQFF; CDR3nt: TGTGCCAGCAGGGATAGAGGGCGAGAGCAGTTCTTC
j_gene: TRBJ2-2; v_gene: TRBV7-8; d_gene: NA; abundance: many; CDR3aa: CASSETTNTGELFF; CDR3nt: TGTGCCAGCAGTGAGACAACGAACACCGGGGAGCTGTTTTTT
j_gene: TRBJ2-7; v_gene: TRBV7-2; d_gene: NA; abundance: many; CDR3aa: CASSLLVYEQYF; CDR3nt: TGTGCCAGCAGCTTACTGGTCTACGAGCAGTACTTC
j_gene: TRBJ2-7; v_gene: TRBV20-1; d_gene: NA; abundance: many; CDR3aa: CSAATRGSFYEQYF; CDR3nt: TGCAGTGCCGCGACGAGGGGTTCCTTCTACGAGCAGTACTTC
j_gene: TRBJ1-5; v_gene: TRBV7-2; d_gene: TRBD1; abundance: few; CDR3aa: CASSQQGNQPQHF; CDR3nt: TGTGCCAGCAGCCAACAGGGGAATCAGCCCCAGCATTTT
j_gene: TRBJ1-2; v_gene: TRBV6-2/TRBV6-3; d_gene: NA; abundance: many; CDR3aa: CASSYSSGRSYGYTF; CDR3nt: TGTGCCAGCAGTTACTCGTCTGGCAGGAGTTATGGCTACACCTTC
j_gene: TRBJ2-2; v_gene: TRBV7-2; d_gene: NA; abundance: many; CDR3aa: CASSSQVVTGELFF; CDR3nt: TGTGCCAGCAGCTCCCAGGTGGTCACCGGGGAGCTGTTTTTT
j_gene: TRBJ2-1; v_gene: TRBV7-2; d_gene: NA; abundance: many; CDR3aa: CASREPGTPYNEQFF; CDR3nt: TGTGCCAGCAGGGAACCCGGGACACCTTACAATGAGCAGTTCTTC
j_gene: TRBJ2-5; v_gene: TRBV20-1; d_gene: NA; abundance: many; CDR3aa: CSAGAGVKETQYF; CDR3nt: TGCAGTGCTGGGGCAGGGGTCAAAGAGACCCAGTACTTC
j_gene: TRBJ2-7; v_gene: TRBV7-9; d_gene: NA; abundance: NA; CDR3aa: CASSLGGIEQYF; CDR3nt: TGTGCCAGCAGCTTAGGTGGGATCGAGCAGTACTTC
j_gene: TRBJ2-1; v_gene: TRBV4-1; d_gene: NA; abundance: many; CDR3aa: CASSQINLGLPGDEQFF; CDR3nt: TGCGCCAGCAGCCAGATCAACCTCGGACTCCCTGGCGATGAGCAGTTCTTC
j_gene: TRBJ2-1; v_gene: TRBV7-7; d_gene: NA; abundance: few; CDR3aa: CASSRGTFNEQFF; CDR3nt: TGTGCTAGCAGCCGGGGGACGTTTAATGAGCAGTTCTTC
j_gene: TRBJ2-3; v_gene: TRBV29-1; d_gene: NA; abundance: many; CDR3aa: CSVELKGTDTQYF; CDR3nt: TGCAGCGTTGAATTGAAAGGTACAGATACGCAGTATTTT
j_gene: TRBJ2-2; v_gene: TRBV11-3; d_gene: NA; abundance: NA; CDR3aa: CASSLDGQGPRELFF; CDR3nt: TGTGCCAGCAGCTTAGATGGGCAGGGGCCCAGGGAGCTGTTTTTT
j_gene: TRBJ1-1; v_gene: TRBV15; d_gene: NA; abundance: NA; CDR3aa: CATSSGMGNTEAFF; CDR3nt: TGTGCCACCAGCAGCGGGATGGGGAACACTGAAGCTTTCTTT
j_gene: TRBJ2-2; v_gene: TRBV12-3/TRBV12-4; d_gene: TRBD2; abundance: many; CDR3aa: CASSFPGGVGELFF; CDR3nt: TGTGCCAGCAGTTTCCCGGGAGGAGTCGGGGAGCTGTTTTTT
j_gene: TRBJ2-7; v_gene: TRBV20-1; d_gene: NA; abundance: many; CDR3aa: CSAIAVSYEQYF; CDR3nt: TGCAGTGCTATCGCTGTTTCCTACGAGCAGTACTTC
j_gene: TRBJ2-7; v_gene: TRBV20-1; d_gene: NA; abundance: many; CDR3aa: CSAVMDGYEQYF; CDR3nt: TGCAGTGCCGTGATGGACGGCTACGAGCAGTACTTC
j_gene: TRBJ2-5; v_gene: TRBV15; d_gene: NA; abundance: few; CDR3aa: CATSRDLSVGAQYF; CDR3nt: TGTGCCACCAGCAGAGATCTAAGCGTTGGGGCCCAGTACTTC
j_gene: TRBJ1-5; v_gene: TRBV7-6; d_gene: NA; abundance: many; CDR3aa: CASSLSGGQYSNQPQHF; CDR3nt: TGTGCCAGCAGCTTATCGGGCGGACAGTATAGCAATCAGCCCCAGCATTTT
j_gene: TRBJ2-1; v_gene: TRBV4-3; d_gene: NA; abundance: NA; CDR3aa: CASSLGTHGRVSYNEQFF; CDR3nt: TGCGCCAGCAGCCTTGGGACGCACGGCCGGGTCTCCTACAATGAGCAGTTCTTC
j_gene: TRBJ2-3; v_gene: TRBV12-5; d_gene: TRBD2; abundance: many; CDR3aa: CASGLGLAAVDTQYF; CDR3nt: TGTGCTAGTGGTTTGGGACTAGCGGCGGTTGATACGCAGTATTTT
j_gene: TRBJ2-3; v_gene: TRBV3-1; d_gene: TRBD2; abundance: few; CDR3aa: CASSQDTAGGGVDTQYF; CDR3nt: TGTGCCAGCAGCCAAGACACAGCGGGGGGAGGAGTAGATACGCAGTATTTT
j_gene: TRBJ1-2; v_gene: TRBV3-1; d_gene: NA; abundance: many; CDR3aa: CASSPGTTSSGYTF; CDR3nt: TGTGCCAGCAGCCCAGGTACTACCTCCTCCGGCTACACCTTC